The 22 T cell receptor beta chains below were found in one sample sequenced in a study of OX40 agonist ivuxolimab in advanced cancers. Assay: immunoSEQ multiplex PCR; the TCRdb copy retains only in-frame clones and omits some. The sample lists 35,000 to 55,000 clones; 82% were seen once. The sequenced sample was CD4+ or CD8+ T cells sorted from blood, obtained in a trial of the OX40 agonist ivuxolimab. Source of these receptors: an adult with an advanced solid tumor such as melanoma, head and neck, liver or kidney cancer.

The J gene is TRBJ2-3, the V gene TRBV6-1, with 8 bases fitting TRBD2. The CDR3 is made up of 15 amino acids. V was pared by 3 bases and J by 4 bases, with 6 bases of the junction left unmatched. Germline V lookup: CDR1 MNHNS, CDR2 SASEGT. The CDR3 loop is CASSEVAGFPDTQYF. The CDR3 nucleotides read TGTGCCAGCAGTGAGGTAGCGGGATTTCCAGATACGCAGTATTTT.

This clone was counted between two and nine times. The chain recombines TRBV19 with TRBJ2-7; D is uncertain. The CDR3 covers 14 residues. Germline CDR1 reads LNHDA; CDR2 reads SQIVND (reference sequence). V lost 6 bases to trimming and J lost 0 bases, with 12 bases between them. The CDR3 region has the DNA TGTGCCAGTAGGGGTGACCCGAGCTCCTACGAGCAGTACTTC. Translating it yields CASRGDPSSYEQYF.

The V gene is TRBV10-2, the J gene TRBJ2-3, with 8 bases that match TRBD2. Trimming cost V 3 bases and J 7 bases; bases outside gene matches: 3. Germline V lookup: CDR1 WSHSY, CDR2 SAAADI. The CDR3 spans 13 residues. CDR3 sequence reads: CASSDSGSHTQYF. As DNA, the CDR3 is TGCGCCAGCAGTGACAGCGGGAGTCATACGCAGTATTTT.

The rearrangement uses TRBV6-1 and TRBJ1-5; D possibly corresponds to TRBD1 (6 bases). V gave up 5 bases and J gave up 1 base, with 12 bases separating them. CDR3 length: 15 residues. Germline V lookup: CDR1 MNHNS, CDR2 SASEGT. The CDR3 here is CASSPGTQSNQPQHF. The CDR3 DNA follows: TGTGCCAGCAGTCCAGGGACACAAAGCAATCAGCCCCAGCATTTT.

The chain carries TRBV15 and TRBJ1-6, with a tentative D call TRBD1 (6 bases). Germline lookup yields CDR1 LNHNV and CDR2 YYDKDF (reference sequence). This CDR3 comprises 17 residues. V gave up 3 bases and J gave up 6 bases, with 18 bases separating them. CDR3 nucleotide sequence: TGTGCCACCAGCAGTAGAACCATACAGGGAGCTAATTCACCCCTCCACTTT. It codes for CATSSRTIQGANSPLHF.

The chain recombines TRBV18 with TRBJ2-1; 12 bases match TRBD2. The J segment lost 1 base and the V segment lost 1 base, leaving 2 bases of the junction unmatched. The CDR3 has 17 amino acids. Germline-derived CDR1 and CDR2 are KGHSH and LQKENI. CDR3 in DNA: TGTGCCAGCTCACCACGGGGGACTAGCGGGTCCTACAATGAGCAGTTCTTC. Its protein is CASSPRGTSGSYNEQFF.

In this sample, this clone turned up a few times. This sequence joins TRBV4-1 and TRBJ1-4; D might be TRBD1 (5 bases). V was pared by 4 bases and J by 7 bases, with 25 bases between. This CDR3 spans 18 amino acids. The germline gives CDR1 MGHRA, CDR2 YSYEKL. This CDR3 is CASSPTLGGAQGPEKLFF. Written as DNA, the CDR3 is TGCGCCAGCAGCCCCACCCTGGGAGGGGCCCAGGGCCCTGAAAAACTGTTTTTT.

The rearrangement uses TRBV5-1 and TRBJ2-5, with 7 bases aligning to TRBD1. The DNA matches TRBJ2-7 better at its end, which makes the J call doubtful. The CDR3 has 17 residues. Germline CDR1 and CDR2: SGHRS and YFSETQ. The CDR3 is CASSLWGSGQPSYEQYF. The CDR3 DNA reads TGCGCCAGCAGCTTGTGGGGCTCGGGACAGCCCTCCTACGAGCAGTACTTC.

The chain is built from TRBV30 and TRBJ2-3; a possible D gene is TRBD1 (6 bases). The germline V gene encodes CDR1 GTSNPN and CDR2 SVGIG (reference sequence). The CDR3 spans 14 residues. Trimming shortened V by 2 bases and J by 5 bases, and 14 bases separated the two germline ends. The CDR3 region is CAWSWDTARDTQYF. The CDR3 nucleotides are TGTGCCTGGAGTTGGGACACCGCGAGAGATACGCAGTATTTT.

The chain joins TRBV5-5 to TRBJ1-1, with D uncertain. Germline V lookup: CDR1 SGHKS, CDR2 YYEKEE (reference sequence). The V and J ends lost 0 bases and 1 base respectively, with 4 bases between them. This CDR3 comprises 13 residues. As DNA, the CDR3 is TGTGCCAGCAGCTTGGCCCAGAACACTGAAGCTTTCTTT. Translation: CASSLAQNTEAFF.

CDR3 bases: TGTGCCAGCAGTCCTAGCGGTACCGCCTACGAGCAGTACTTC. Encoded protein: CASSPSGTAYEQYF. The chain employs TRBV6-1 and TRBJ2-7; TRBD2 matches at 7 bases. The germline V gene has CDR1 MNHNS and CDR2 SASEGT. Germline trimming cut 5 bases from V and 2 bases from J; bases unmatched to any gene: 6. The CDR3 length is 14 residues.

The CDR3 here is CASRNRGTGELFF. The CDR3 DNA reads as TGTGCCAGCAGAAACAGGGGTACCGGGGAGCTGTTTTTT. The rearrangement uses TRBV5-4 and TRBJ2-2; 7 bases line up with TRBD1. CDR1 SGHNT and CDR2 YYREEE come from the germline V gene (reference sequence). The CDR3 runs 13 residues. Trimming took 5 bases from V and 5 from J; bases not matched to a gene: 3. Combining the CDR3 with reference TRBV5-4 and TRBJ2-2 gives the whole variable domain ETGVTQSPTHLIKTRGQQVTLRCSSQSGHNTVSWYQQALGQGPQFIFQYYREEENGRGNFPPRFSGLQFPNYSSELNVNALELDDSALYLCASRNRGTGELFFGEGSRLTVL.

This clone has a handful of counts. CDR3 nucleotides: TGTGCCAGCAGTTCCCCTCTACCGCAGCATCGCAATCAGCCCCAGCATTTT. This translates into CASSSPLPQHRNQPQHF. The V and J genes are TRBV28 and TRBJ1-5; D call uncertain. The CDR3 totals 17 residues. V was trimmed by 4 bases and J by 2 bases, leaving 18 bases between them. CDR1 and CDR2 (germline): MDHEN, SYDVKM.

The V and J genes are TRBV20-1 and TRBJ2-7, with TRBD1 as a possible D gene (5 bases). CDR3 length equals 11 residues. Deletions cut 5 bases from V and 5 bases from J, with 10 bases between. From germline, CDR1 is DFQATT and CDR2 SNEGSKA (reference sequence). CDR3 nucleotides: TGCAGTGCTCCCAGGGTCGACGAGCAGTACTTC. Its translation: CSAPRVDEQYF.

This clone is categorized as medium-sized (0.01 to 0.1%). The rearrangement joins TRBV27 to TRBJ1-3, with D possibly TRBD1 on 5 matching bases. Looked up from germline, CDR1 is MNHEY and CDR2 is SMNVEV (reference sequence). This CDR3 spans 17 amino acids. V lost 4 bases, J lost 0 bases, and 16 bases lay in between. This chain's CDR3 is CASSSEGRRYSGNTIYF. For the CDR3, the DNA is TGTGCCAGCAGTTCCGAGGGACGGAGGTACTCTGGAAACACCATATATTTT.

The CDR3 sequence: CASSFGSFTDTQYF. DNA for the CDR3: TGTGCCAGCAGTTTCGGATCTTTCACAGATACGCAGTATTTT. The J gene is TRBJ2-3, the V gene TRBV28; D remains ambiguous. This CDR3 comprises 14 residues. V shed 3 bases and J shed 2 bases, with 9 bases lying between them. The V gene's germline CDR1 is MDHEN and CDR2 SYDVKM.

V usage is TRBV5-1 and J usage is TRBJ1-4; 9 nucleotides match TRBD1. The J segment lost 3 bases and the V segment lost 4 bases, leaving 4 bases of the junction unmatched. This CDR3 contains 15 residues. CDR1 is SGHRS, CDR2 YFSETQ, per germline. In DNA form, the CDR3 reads TGCGCCAGCAGCCGGGACAGGGCGGCTAATGAAAAACTGTTTTTT. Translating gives CASSRDRAANEKLFF. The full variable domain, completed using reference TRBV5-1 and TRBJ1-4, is KAGVTQTPRYLIKTRGQQVTLSCSPISGHRSVSWYQQTPGQGLQFLFEYFSETQRNKGNFPGRFSGRQFSNSRSEMNVSTLELGDSALYLCASSRDRAANEKLFFGSGTQLSVL.

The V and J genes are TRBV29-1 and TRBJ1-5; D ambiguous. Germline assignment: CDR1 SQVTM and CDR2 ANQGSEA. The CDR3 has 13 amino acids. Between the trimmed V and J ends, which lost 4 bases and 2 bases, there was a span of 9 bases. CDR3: CSVVATGNQPQHF. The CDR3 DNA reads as TGCAGCGTTGTAGCGACGGGCAATCAGCCCCAGCATTTT.

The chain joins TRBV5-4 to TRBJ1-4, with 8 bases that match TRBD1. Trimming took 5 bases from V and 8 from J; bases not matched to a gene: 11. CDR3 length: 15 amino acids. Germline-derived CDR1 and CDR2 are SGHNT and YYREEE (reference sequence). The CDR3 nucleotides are TGTGCCAGCAGTGTGACAGGGGCGTTGTACGAAAAACTGTTTTTT. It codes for CASSVTGALYEKLFF.

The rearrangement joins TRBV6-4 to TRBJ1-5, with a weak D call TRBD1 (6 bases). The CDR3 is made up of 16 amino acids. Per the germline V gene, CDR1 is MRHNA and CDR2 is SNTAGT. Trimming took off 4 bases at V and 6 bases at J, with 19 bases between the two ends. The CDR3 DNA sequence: TGTGCCAGCAGTGCTAGTCACAGGGCGGGCGGTCAGCCCCAGCATTTT. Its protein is CASSASHRAGGQPQHF.

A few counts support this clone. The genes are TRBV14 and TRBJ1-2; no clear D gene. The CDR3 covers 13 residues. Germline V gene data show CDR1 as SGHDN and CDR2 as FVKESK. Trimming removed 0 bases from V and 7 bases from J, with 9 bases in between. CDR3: CASSQDYTRGYTF. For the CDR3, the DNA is TGTGCCAGCAGCCAAGATTACACACGTGGCTACACCTTC.

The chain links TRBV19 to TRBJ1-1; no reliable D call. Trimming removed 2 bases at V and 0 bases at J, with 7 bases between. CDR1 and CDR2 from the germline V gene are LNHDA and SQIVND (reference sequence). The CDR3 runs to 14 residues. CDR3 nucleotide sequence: TGTGCCAGTAGTATATGGAACATGAACACTGAAGCTTTCTTT. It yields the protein CASSIWNMNTEAFF.